Below are 28 T cell receptor beta chains sequenced from a single sample in a study of shared T cell receptors in the human thymus. Using immunoSEQ multiplex PCR, the repertoire was profiled, and TCRdb retains in-frame clones only, with some absent. The sample holds 550,000 to 800,000 clones, 70% to 90% seen once. Separately, the same data were catalogued under a study of human thymus T cells.

What was sequenced was thymocytes. These receptors all stem from a girl under three years old with a congenital heart defect.

The rearrangement joins TRBV4-1 to TRBJ2-3, with 15 bases matching TRBD2. J lost 2 bases, V lost 1 base, and 4 bases had no gene match. Germline assignment: CDR1 MGHRA and CDR2 YSYEKL. The CDR3 loop spans 18 amino acids. In DNA form, the CDR3 reads TGCGCCAGCAGCCAAGCGGGACTAGCGGGGGGTGCCACAGATACGCAGTATTTT. The encoded protein is CASSQAGLAGGATDTQYF.

V gene TRBV4-3 combines with J gene TRBJ1-1; 7 positions match TRBD1. CDR1 and CDR2 (germline): LGHNA, YSLEER. The CDR3 totals 18 residues. The trim removed 4 bases at V and 4 bases at J, leaving 18 bases unmatched. CDR3: CASSPGGKQGLGSTEAFF. The CDR3 DNA follows: TGCGCCAGCAGCCCCGGAGGGAAACAGGGGCTGGGGTCCACTGAAGCTTTCTTT.

V and J are TRBV5-6 and TRBJ2-3; TRBD1 is a possible D gene (6 bases). The V gene's germline CDR1 is SGHDT and CDR2 YYEEEE. The germline V and J ends were trimmed by 4 bases and 2 bases, with 20 bases remaining between them. The CDR3 extends over 17 amino acids. As DNA, the CDR3 is TGTGCCAGCAGCCTTTTACAGGGAACATCAACCACAGATACGCAGTATTTT. Translated, it gives CASSLLQGTSTTDTQYF.

The genes are TRBV2 and TRBJ2-3; tentatively, D is TRBD1 (8 bases). Between the trimmed V and J ends, which lost 2 bases and 3 bases, there was a span of 21 bases. Germline V gives CDR1 SNHLY, CDR2 FYNNEI. The CDR3 covers 18 residues. CDR3 bases: TGTGCCAGCAGTGAAAGTCCCATCGTACAGGGGGGGACAGATACGCAGTATTTT. It encodes CASSESPIVQGGTDTQYF.

J is TRBJ1-5 and V is TRBV10-3; tentatively, D is TRBD1 (5 bases). V lost 0 bases and J lost 6, with 18 bases in between. Germline V lookup: CDR1 ENHRY, CDR2 SYGVKD. This CDR3 is built from 17 residues. The CDR3 nucleotides read TGTGCCATCAGTGAGTCGAAAGAAACGGGGGGAGGTCAGCCCCAGCATTTT. Its translation: CAISESKETGGGQPQHF.

The chain links TRBV10-3 to TRBJ2-5; 13 bases match TRBD2. The CDR3 is made up of 17 amino acids. Looked up from germline, CDR1 is ENHRY and CDR2 is SYGVKD. Germline trimming cut 6 bases from V and 1 base from J; bases unmatched to any gene: 8. The CDR3 loop reads CAIRRGTSGVLQETQYF. The CDR3 nucleotides are TGTGCCATCAGGCGAGGGACTAGCGGGGTCCTCCAAGAGACCCAGTACTTC.

The chain employs TRBV6-6 and TRBJ1-1; TRBD1 agrees at 7 bases. Trimming took 0 bases from V and 5 from J; bases not matched to a gene: 6. The CDR3 runs 15 residues. Germline V lookup: CDR1 MNHNY, CDR2 SVGAGI (reference sequence). The CDR3 spells CASSYSRQGRTEAFF. The CDR3 DNA follows: TGTGCCAGCAGTTACTCAAGACAGGGAAGGACTGAAGCTTTCTTT.

Here the CDR3 reads CASSISGGPTGELFF. Here the CDR3 DNA reads TGTGCCAGTAGTATATCCGGGGGACCCACCGGGGAGCTGTTTTTT. The chain recombines TRBV19 with TRBJ2-2, with D possibly being TRBD2 (6 bases). CDR3 length equals 15 residues. From germline, CDR1 is LNHDA and CDR2 SQIVND (reference sequence). The V and J ends lost 2 bases and 4 bases respectively, with 11 bases between them.

This clone was counted a few times. In nucleotides, the CDR3 is TGTGCCAGCAGCTTAGTGCGCACTAGCGGGGGGCCGAGCTCCTACGAGCAGTACTTC. The encoded protein is CASSLVRTSGGPSSYEQYF. This rearrangement joins TRBV7-9 to TRBJ2-7; 12 bases are a match to TRBD2. Looked up from germline, CDR1 is SEHNR and CDR2 is FQNEAQ (reference sequence). This CDR3 has 19 amino acids. Trimming at V came to 1 base and at J to 0 bases, leaving 10 bases not matched to a gene.

V gene TRBV2 combines with J gene TRBJ1-1, with TRBD1 matching over 7 bases. J was trimmed by 3 bases and V by 9 bases; bases with no gene match: 10. The germline V gene encodes CDR1 SNHLY and CDR2 FYNNEI. The CDR3 is 14 amino acids. The CDR3 loop reads CASRQGMDYTEAFF. CDR3 in DNA: TGTGCCAGTAGACAGGGAATGGATTACACTGAAGCTTTCTTT.

The chain joins TRBV28 to TRBJ2-2, with a tentative D call TRBD1 (5 bases). This CDR3 is 15 amino acids long. V gave up 7 bases and J gave up 3 bases, with 15 bases separating them. CDR1 and CDR2 from the germline V gene are MDHEN and SYDVKM. The CDR3 DNA follows: TGTGCCAGCAAAGGTGCAAGGGGATACACCGGGGAGCTGTTTTTT. Residues: CASKGARGYTGELFF.

The chain's CDR3 is CASSLVYTSYEQYF. The DNA of the CDR3 is TGTGCCAGCAGCTTGGTCTATACCTCCTACGAGCAGTACTTC. The chain carries TRBV5-5 and TRBJ2-7; no reliable D call. This CDR3 spans 14 amino acids. Deletions cut 0 bases from V and 0 bases from J, with 7 bases between. The germline gives CDR1 SGHKS, CDR2 YYEKEE (reference sequence).

DNA for the CDR3: TGTGCCAGCAGCCATAGACGGGGACAGGGGAACACTGAAGCTTTCTTT. Amino acids: CASSHRRGQGNTEAFF. The chain carries TRBV7-9 and TRBJ1-1; 9 nucleotides agree with TRBD1. V lost 5 bases, J lost 1 base, and 8 bases stayed unmatched. The germline V gene encodes CDR1 SEHNR and CDR2 FQNEAQ (reference sequence). The CDR3 spans 16 residues.

The genes are TRBV6-4 and TRBJ2-6; 12 nucleotides match TRBD1. The V gene end was trimmed by 3 bases and the J gene end by 0 bases; junction bases not matched to a gene: 3. The CDR3 sequence is 18 residues long. Germline CDR1 MRHNA, CDR2 SNTAGT. The CDR3 region has the DNA TGTGCCAGCAGTGAGGGGACAGGGGGCTTCTCTGGGGCCAACGTCCTGACTTTC. It is translated as CASSEGTGGFSGANVLTF.

J is TRBJ2-5 and V is TRBV5-4; 7 bases fit TRBD1. Germline V lookup: CDR1 SGHNT, CDR2 YYREEE (reference sequence). The CDR3 totals 15 residues. Germline trimming cut 4 bases from V and 4 bases from J; bases unmatched to any gene: 10. CDR3 sequence: CASSRGGDRAETQYF. The CDR3 DNA reads as TGTGCCAGCAGCCGGGGCGGAGACAGGGCAGAGACCCAGTACTTC.

The V gene is TRBV28, the J gene TRBJ2-7; TRBD2 matches 10 bases. Germline V gene sequence: CDR1 MDHEN, CDR2 SYDVKM. The trim removed 5 bases at V and 3 bases at J, leaving 13 bases unmatched. CDR3 size: 17 residues. For the CDR3, the DNA is TGTGCCAGCAGTCCTCTGACAGCGGGGGGGCCTTTCTACGAGCAGTACTTC. It translates to CASSPLTAGGPFYEQYF.

The chain links TRBV6-5 to TRBJ1-2; unclear D gene. V lost 7 bases to trimming and J lost 5 bases, with 11 bases between them. Germline values: CDR1 MNHEY, CDR2 SVGAGI. The CDR3 has 12 residues. The chain's CDR3 is CASTGQLYGYTF. The CDR3 DNA follows: TGTGCCAGCACAGGCCAGTTATATGGCTACACCTTC.

This clone appeared once. This chain joins TRBV5-1 and TRBJ1-1; 7 bases match TRBD1. The germline CDR1 and CDR2 sequences are SGHRS and YFSETQ. With 3 bases clipped from V and 1 base from J, the junction kept 9 bases outside the gene matches. This CDR3 contains 16 residues. CDR3 amino acids: CASSSSTGVGNTEAFF. CDR3 sequence (DNA): TGCGCCAGCAGCTCGTCTACAGGGGTGGGGAACACTGAAGCTTTCTTT.

This sequence joins TRBV7-8 and TRBJ1-6; perhaps TRBD1 as D (5 bases). Germline V lookup: CDR1 SGHVS, CDR2 FQNEAQ. This CDR3 is built from 17 residues. The V end was cut by 2 bases, the J end by 7 bases, with 18 bases between. The DNA for the CDR3 is TGTGCCAGCAGCTTATGTGGGGGGGTGCCGGGGAATTCACCCCTCCACTTT. It is translated as CASSLCGGVPGNSPLHF. The full variable domain, its missing parts supplied by reference TRBV7-8 and TRBJ1-6, is GAGVSQSPRYKVAKRGQDVALRCDPISGHVSLFWYQQALGQGPEFLTYFQNEAQLDKSGLPSDRFFAERPEGSVSTLKIQRTQQEDSAVYLCASSLCGGVPGNSPLHFGNGTRLTVT.

The sample holds a few counts of this clone. The CDR3 spells CSAPGVREAFF. CDR3 DNA sequence: TGCAGCGCCCCCGGTGTGAGAGAAGCTTTCTTT. The chain uses TRBV29-1 and TRBJ1-1; D is uncertain. The CDR3 loop spans 11 amino acids. V was shortened by 7 bases and J by 8 bases, with 14 bases between the two germline ends. Germline lookup yields CDR1 SQVTM and CDR2 ANQGSEA.

J is TRBJ2-5 and V is TRBV6-1; 7 bases are a match to TRBD2. CDR3 length: 17 residues. The germline CDR1 and CDR2 sequences are MNHNS and SASEGT. V lost 0 bases, J lost 0 bases, and 7 bases stayed unmatched. In DNA form, the CDR3 reads TGTGCCAGCAGTGAAGCATCGGCGGGGGAGTACCAAGAGACCCAGTACTTC. Protein product: CASSEASAGEYQETQYF.

The chain links TRBV6-5 to TRBJ2-2, with TRBD2 matching 8 bases. The CDR3 covers 13 residues. With 2 bases clipped from V and 7 bases from J, the junction kept 0 bases outside the gene matches. Germline values: CDR1 MNHEY, CDR2 SVGAGI. CDR3 DNA: TGTGCCAGCAGTTACGCGGGAGGCGGGGAGCTGTTTTTT. Amino acids: CASSYAGGGELFF.

This chain joins TRBV28 and TRBJ2-5; D gene uncertain. This CDR3 spans 13 amino acids. The V gene's germline CDR1 is MDHEN and CDR2 SYDVKM. V shed 2 bases and J shed 5 bases, with 9 bases lying between them. CDR3 in DNA: TGTGCCAGCAGTTTACGCAGGCAGGAGACCCAGTACTTC. Protein sequence: CASSLRRQETQYF.

The V gene is TRBV6-5, the J gene TRBJ1-2; no reliable D call. CDR3 size: 16 residues. V lost 0 bases to trimming and J lost 1 base, with 12 bases between them. Looked up from germline, CDR1 is MNHEY and CDR2 is SVGAGI. CDR3 coding DNA: TGTGCCAGCAGTTACTCACCTACCAGGAATAACTATGGCTACACCTTC. This translates into CASSYSPTRNNYGYTF.

This chain connects TRBV5-1 to TRBJ1-1, with D unresolved. The CDR3 is 16 amino acids. CDR1 SGHRS and CDR2 YFSETQ come from the germline V gene. Deletions cut 4 bases from V and 1 base from J, with 17 bases between. The DNA for the CDR3 is TGCGCCAGCAGCATCCTGGGCCCGTCCGGGAACACTGAAGCTTTCTTT. As protein: CASSILGPSGNTEAFF.

V usage is TRBV19 and J usage is TRBJ1-1; D possibly corresponds to TRBD1 (6 bases). The CDR3 totals 13 residues. Germline-derived CDR1 and CDR2 are LNHDA and SQIVND (reference sequence). V was clipped by 9 bases and J by 5 bases, with 16 bases between them. The CDR3 DNA reads as TGTGCCAGCTGCTCACAGGGCCTTACTGAAGCTTTCTTT. Translation gives CASCSQGLTEAFF.

The chain links TRBV28 to TRBJ1-1; 11 bases are a match to TRBD1. The germline gives CDR1 MDHEN, CDR2 SYDVKM. The CDR3 consists of 16 residues. V shed 2 bases, J shed 6 bases, and the junction held 8 bases outside the gene matches. The CDR3 sequence: CASSLGGQGEAAEAFF. The DNA for the CDR3 is TGTGCCAGCAGTTTAGGGGGACAGGGGGAAGCCGCTGAAGCTTTCTTT.

Regarding this clone: One junction end does not reproduce the germline sequence, and a read error may be involved. The chain joins TRBV7-9 to TRBJ1-1; weak D call: TRBD1 (5 bases). The CDR3 covers 17 residues. The germline CDR1 and CDR2 sequences are SEHNR and FQNEAQ (reference sequence). Here the CDR3 DNA reads TGTGCCAGCAGCCTAGCCGTTTCGGGGGAGGAGGACACTGAAGCTTTCTTT. Protein sequence: CASSLAVSGEEDTEAFF.